This entry describes one T cell receptor (beta chain). What it recognizes is unknown. Clones were sequenced by immunoSEQ multiplex PCR, and TCRdb holds only the in-frame ones, with some missing. This sample carries around 100,000 clones, roughly 86% of them seen once, and the ten largest clones take around 0.73%. This entry comes from a study of a mutant IDH1 vaccine in newly diagnosed glioma. Study-level background: The start of vaccination came 4-6 weeks after radiotherapy alone, or with temozolomide cycles. Beforehand, treatment had been radiotherapy, temozolomide, or both; the majority received both.

Sample time point: week 47, end of study. Every vaccine dose comprised 300 ug of mutant IDH1 20-mer peptide plus topical imiquimod. Trimming shortened V by 0 bases and J by 1 base, and 7 bases separated the two germline ends. The CDR3 is 14 residues long. The germline gives CDR1 SGHNT, CDR2 YYREEE (reference sequence). The TCR sequence derives from a woman aged 45 to 65 with glioma. The rearrangement links TRBV5-4 to TRBJ2-5, with no clear D. Here the sequenced sample was PBMCs, taken from a glioma patient whose treatment included an IDH1 peptide vaccine. CDR3 nucleotide sequence: TGTGCCAGCAGCTTGGCTGGCAGCCAAGAGACCCAGTACTTC. As protein: CASSLAGSQETQYF.